This T cell receptor beta chain emerged from a study of PD-1 blockade in classical Hodgkin lymphoma. Of note for this clone: Its antigen remains unknown.

Regarding the study as a whole: Relapsed/refractory patients reportedly had the lowest baseline TCR diversity, below newly diagnosed patients, who were below healthy donors. Newly diagnosed patients and complete responders had comparable diversity at baseline.

The length of the CDR3 is 15 residues. Germline lookup yields CDR1 SNHLY and CDR2 FYNNEI. V shed 7 bases and J 0 bases; nucleotides not matched to a gene: 7. The repertoire was sequenced with immunoSEQ multiplex PCR; TCRdb's copy has only in-frame clones and lacks some. This sample has about 15,000 clones; around 84% occur once, and the top ten carry approximately 4.5%. The patients all showed relapse after autologous stem cell transplantation, while their brentuximab vedotin exposure varied. Here the sequenced sample was peripheral blood mononuclear cells (PBMCs), taken at baseline. The chain carries TRBV2 and TRBJ2-7, with TRBD1 identical over 9 bases. The TCR comes from a human donor with classical Hodgkin lymphoma. The CDR3: CASNPGQGTSYEQYF. The DNA of the CDR3 is TGTGCCAGCAACCCAGGACAGGGGACCTCCTACGAGCAGTACTTC. Filled out from reference TRBV2 and TRBJ2-7, the complete variable domain reads EPEVTQTPSHQVTQMGQEVILRCVPISNHLYFYWYRQILGQKVEFLVSFYNNEISEKSEIFDDQFSVERPDGSNFTLKIRSTKLEDSAMYFCASNPGQGTSYEQYFGPGTRLTVT.